The 11 T cell receptor beta chains below all came from one sample that was sequenced in a study of radiotherapy plus CTLA-4 blockade in lung cancer (dated by TCRdb to the late 2010s). Receptors were amplified or captured by the immunoSEQ multiplex PCR assay. Here the immuneACCESS table is served through TCRdb, limited to in-frame sequences with V and J called. Missing clones are a known gap in these copies; in checked studies unresolved V genes cover under half, and the rest lacks a known reason. The sample contains roughly 110,000 clones, about 85% of them found a single time. The leading ten clones occupy roughly 2.3% of the sample. Here the sequenced sample was peripheral blood, taken from a patient treated with radiotherapy plus ipilimumab. All receptors derive from a human donor with non-small cell lung cancer that progressed on radiotherapy plus ipilimumab. Some clones in this sample may be carry-over from other donors' samples.

Turning to this clone: The junction and the germline gene differ at one end; a read error may be behind it. The chain combines TRBV10-3 with TRBJ1-5, with D perhaps matching TRBD1 (5 bases). This CDR3 has 16 amino acids. Germline assignment: CDR1 ENHRY and CDR2 SYGVKD. The CDR3 DNA follows: TGTGCCAGCAGTGCTACCGGGGGGGGACGAAATCAGCCCCAGCATTTT. Translation gives CASSATGGGRNQPQHF.

The chain carries TRBV7-3 and TRBJ2-7; 10 nucleotides align to TRBD2. Germline loops: CDR1 SGHTA, CDR2 FQGTGA. The junction had 5 bases not matched to a gene; V was cut back by 5 bases and J by 4 bases. The CDR3 length is 14 residues. CDR3 sequence reads: CASSPGTSDYEQYF. Here the CDR3 DNA reads TGTGCCAGCAGCCCTGGGACTAGCGATTACGAGCAGTACTTC.

The chain joins TRBV6-4 to TRBJ1-2; D possibly corresponds to TRBD1 (6 bases). Deletions cut 3 bases from V and 5 bases from J, with 16 bases between. CDR1 is MRHNA and CDR2 is SNTAGT in the germline V gene. This CDR3 comprises 15 residues. This chain's CDR3 is CASSEEEKGGYGYTF. The CDR3 DNA is TGTGCCAGCAGTGAAGAAGAGAAAGGGGGGTATGGCTACACCTTC.

The chain links TRBV28 to TRBJ1-5, with 9 positions matching TRBD1. Per the germline V gene, CDR1 is MDHEN and CDR2 is SYDVKM. The length of the CDR3 is 15 residues. The ends lost 8 bases at V and 6 bases at J; junction bases unmatched: 11. This CDR3 is CASLKDRGGGQPQHF. The CDR3 DNA reads as TGTGCCAGCCTCAAGGACAGGGGAGGCGGTCAGCCCCAGCATTTT.

V is TRBV2 and J is TRBJ1-5; no reliable D call. CDR3 length equals 13 residues. Trimming pared 7 bases from V and 5 bases from J, leaving 12 bases between. Germline values: CDR1 SNHLY, CDR2 FYNNEI. The CDR3 coding sequence is TGTGCCAGCATAGGTGGGTTCGATCAGCCCCAGCATTTT. The encoded protein is CASIGGFDQPQHF.

This clone has only one observation. The rearrangement joins TRBV10-3 to TRBJ1-2; maybe TRBD1 (6 bases). V gave up 3 bases and J gave up 8 bases, with 16 bases separating them. There are 14 residues in the CDR3. Germline V gene data show CDR1 as ENHRY and CDR2 as SYGVKD. In nucleotides, the CDR3 is TGTGCCATCAGTGACCTTAGGGGGACTGGAGGCTACACCTTC. Its protein product is CAISDLRGTGGYTF.

V gene TRBV19 combines with J gene TRBJ1-5, with TRBD1 matching 8 bases. Germline CDR1 is LNHDA and CDR2 is SQIVND (reference sequence). The CDR3 is made up of 14 amino acids. V lost 8 bases to trimming and J lost 2 bases; unmatched junction nucleotides: 5. CDR3 in amino acids: CASETQGGNQPQHF. CDR3 sequence (DNA): TGTGCCAGTGAAACACAGGGGGGCAATCAGCCCCAGCATTTT.

This clone has only a few counts. This rearrangement joins TRBV19 to TRBJ2-6; 8 bases line up with TRBD1. The CDR3 runs 17 residues. Germline CDR1 is LNHDA and CDR2 is SQIVND (reference sequence). J gave up 0 bases and V 6 bases, and 7 bases lay outside the gene matches. CDR3 sequence reads: CASRTGQGLSGANVLTF. As DNA, the CDR3 is TGTGCCAGTAGGACCGGACAGGGCCTCTCTGGGGCCAACGTCCTGACTTTC. Complete variable domain (other parts from reference TRBV19 and TRBJ2-6): DGGITQSPKYLFRKEGQNVTLSCEQNLNHDAMYWYRQDPGQGLRLIYYSQIVNDFQKGDIAEGYSVSREKKESFPLTVTSAQKNPTAFYLCASRTGQGLSGANVLTFGAGSRLTVL.

This clone appeared a few times. The chain couples TRBV5-1 to TRBJ2-5, with 12 bases fitting TRBD1. Gene TRBJ2-7 matches the end of the DNA better, so the J call may be wrong. Germline V CDR1 and CDR2: SGHRS, YFSETQ. CDR3 length equals 14 residues. The CDR3 region has the DNA TGCGCCAGCAGGGGGACAGGGGGCGGCTACGAGCAGTACTTC. Its translation is CASRGTGGGYEQYF.

Note on this clone: This CDR3 is also generated by other DNA sequences in the sample. The chain has TRBV5-1 and TRBJ1-1; D gene unclear. CDR3 length: 14 amino acids. Deletions cut 0 bases from V and 0 bases from J, with 6 bases between. In germline, CDR1 is SGHRS, CDR2 YFSETQ. CDR3 residues: CASSLAGMNTEAFF. The CDR3 nucleotides read TGCGCCAGCAGCTTGGCGGGAATGAACACTGAAGCTTTCTTT.

This clone showed up just a few times. The chain combines TRBV11-3 with TRBJ2-1, with D unresolved. Germline lookup yields CDR1 SGHNT and CDR2 YENEEA. There are 18 residues in the CDR3. The germline V and J ends were trimmed by 0 bases and 0 bases, with 15 bases remaining between them. In DNA form, the CDR3 reads TGTGCCAGCAGCTTAGAGACCCCTAGAATGAGCTCCTACAATGAGCAGTTCTTC. Translated: CASSLETPRMSSYNEQFF. Together with reference TRBV11-3 and TRBJ2-1, the CDR3 gives the full variable domain: EAGVVQSPRYKIIEKKQPVAFWCNPISGHNTLYWYLQNLGQGPELLIRYENEEAVDDSQLPKDRFSAERLKGVDSTLKIQPAELGDSAVYLCASSLETPRMSSYNEQFFGPGTRLTVL.